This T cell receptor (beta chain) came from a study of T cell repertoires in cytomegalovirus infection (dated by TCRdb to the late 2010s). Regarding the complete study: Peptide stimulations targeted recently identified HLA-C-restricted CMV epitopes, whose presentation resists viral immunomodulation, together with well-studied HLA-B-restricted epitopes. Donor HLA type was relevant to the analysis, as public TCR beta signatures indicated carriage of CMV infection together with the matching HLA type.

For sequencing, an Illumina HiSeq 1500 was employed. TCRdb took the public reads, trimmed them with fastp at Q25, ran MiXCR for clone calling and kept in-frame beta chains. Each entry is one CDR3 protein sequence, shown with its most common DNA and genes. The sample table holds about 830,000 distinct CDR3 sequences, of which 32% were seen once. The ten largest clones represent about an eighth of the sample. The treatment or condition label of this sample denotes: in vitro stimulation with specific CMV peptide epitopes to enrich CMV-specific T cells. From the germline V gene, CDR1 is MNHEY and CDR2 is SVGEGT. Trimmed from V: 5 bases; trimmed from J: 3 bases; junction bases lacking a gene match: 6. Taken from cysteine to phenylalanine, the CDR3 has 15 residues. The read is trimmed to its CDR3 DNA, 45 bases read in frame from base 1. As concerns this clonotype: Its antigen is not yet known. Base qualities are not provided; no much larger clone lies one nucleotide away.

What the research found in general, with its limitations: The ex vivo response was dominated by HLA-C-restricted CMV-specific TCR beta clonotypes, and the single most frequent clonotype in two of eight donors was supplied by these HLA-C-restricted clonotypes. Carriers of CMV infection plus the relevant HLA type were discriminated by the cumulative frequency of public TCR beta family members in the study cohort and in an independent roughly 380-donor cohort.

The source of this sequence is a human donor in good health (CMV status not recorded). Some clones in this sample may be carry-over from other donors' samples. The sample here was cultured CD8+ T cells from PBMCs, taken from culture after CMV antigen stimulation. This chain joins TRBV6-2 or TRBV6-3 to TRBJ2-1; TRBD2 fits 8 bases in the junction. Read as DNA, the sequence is TGTGCCAGCAGTCGACTAGCGTACCTCTACAATGAGCAGTTCTTC. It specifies CASSRLAYLYNEQFF.